A selection of T cell receptor beta chains follows, all from one sample in a study of blood T cell repertoires in COVID-19. Assay used: immunoSEQ multiplex PCR; TCRdb lists only in-frame clones, some missing. The sample records 98,000 or so clones, less than 90% being singletons. The sequenced sample consisted of peripheral blood. These receptors all stem from a human donor in a cohort sampled during active COVID-19. Each CDR3 is given with its conserved first and last residue. The D gene is left open where the match is weak. The size entry is marked missing in some rows and otherwise reads once, few, many or a size class.

D gene: -; clone size: few; J gene: TRBJ1-2; V gene: TRBV5-1; CDR3 DNA: TGCGCCAGCTCCCTCGACGCGGTTGCAAATGGCTACACCTTC; CDR3 protein: CASSLDAVANGYTF
D gene: -; clone size: -; J gene: TRBJ1-5; V gene: TRBV15; CDR3 DNA: TGTGCCACCAGCAGAGGTGGTACAGGGAGACAGCCCCAGCATTTT; CDR3 protein: CATSRGGTGRQPQHF
D gene: TRBD1; clone size: -; J gene: TRBJ2-5; V gene: TRBV5-4; CDR3 DNA: TGTGCCAGCAGCTGGGGACAGGGTTCAGAGACCCAGTACTTC; CDR3 protein: CASSWGQGSETQYF
D gene: TRBD1; clone size: -; J gene: TRBJ1-2; V gene: TRBV7-9; CDR3 DNA: TGTGCCAGCACCTGGGACAGGGGCGGTGGCTACACCTTC; CDR3 protein: CASTWDRGGGYTF
D gene: -; clone size: once; J gene: TRBJ1-2; V gene: TRBV7-2; CDR3 DNA: TGTGCCAGCAGCTTAAGGGAGGGCTTACGGGGCTACACCTTC; CDR3 protein: CASSLREGLRGYTF
D gene: TRBD1; clone size: -; J gene: TRBJ1-4; V gene: TRBV7-2; CDR3 DNA: TGTGCCAGCAGCTTTGGGACAGGGGGCGCTTCCGAAAAACTGTTTTTT; CDR3 protein: CASSFGTGGASEKLFF
D gene: -; clone size: -; J gene: TRBJ1-1; V gene: TRBV14; CDR3 DNA: TGTGCCAGCAGCCAAGTGGCAGGGCCGAACACTGAAGCTTTCTTT; CDR3 protein: CASSQVAGPNTEAFF
D gene: -; clone size: -; J gene: TRBJ2-7; V gene: TRBV5-6; CDR3 DNA: TGTGCCAGCAGCTTGTTAGAGCTCGATCAGTACTTC; CDR3 protein: CASSLLELDQYF
D gene: -; clone size: -; J gene: TRBJ1-2; V gene: TRBV9; CDR3 DNA: TGTGCCAGCAGCGGCCACAGGGATGGCTACACCTTC; CDR3 protein: CASSGHRDGYTF
D gene: -; clone size: -; J gene: TRBJ1-6; V gene: TRBV2; CDR3 DNA: TGTGCCAGCAGTGGGGCAATTGGTACCAGGGGACCCCTCCACTTT; CDR3 protein: CASSGAIGTRGPLHF
D gene: -; clone size: -; J gene: TRBJ2-5; V gene: TRBV4-2; CDR3 DNA: TGTGCCAGCAGCCAAGAGATCGGGGGAGGGGGGTCAGAGACCCAGTACTTC; CDR3 protein: CASSQEIGGGGSETQYF
D gene: TRBD1; clone size: -; J gene: TRBJ2-5; V gene: TRBV6-5; CDR3 DNA: TGTGCCAGCAGTTACCAGACAGGGTTGGGTGAGACCCAGTACTTC; CDR3 protein: CASSYQTGLGETQYF
D gene: TRBD2; clone size: -; J gene: TRBJ2-3; V gene: TRBV7-8; CDR3 DNA: TGTGCCAGCAGCTTACGGCGGGAGAGGCGAGATACGCAGTATTTT; CDR3 protein: CASSLRRERRDTQYF
D gene: -; clone size: -; J gene: TRBJ2-7; V gene: TRBV6-5; CDR3 DNA: TGTGCCAGCAGGAGGCCCTCCGGGACATCTTACGAGCAGTACTTC; CDR3 protein: CASRRPSGTSYEQYF
D gene: TRBD1; clone size: -; J gene: TRBJ2-7; V gene: TRBV28; CDR3 DNA: TGTGCCAGCAGTCCGCCGGGACAGGGGACCTACGAGCAGTACTTC; CDR3 protein: CASSPPGQGTYEQYF
D gene: -; clone size: -; J gene: TRBJ2-7; V gene: TRBV9; CDR3 DNA: TGTGCCAGCAGCCCCCGGGTGGGTGGCGGCGAGCAGTACTTC; CDR3 protein: CASSPRVGGGEQYF
D gene: -; clone size: -; J gene: TRBJ2-4; V gene: TRBV21-1; CDR3 DNA: TGTGCCAGCAGCATCCGACTAGATGATTTTAATTTGAACATTCAGTACTTC; CDR3 protein: CASSIRLDDFNLNIQYF
D gene: TRBD1; clone size: few; J gene: TRBJ1-1; V gene: TRBV7-8; CDR3 DNA: TGTGCCAGCAGCGCCAACAGGGGGCTGATGAACACTGAAGCTTTCTTT; CDR3 protein: CASSANRGLMNTEAFF
D gene: TRBD2; clone size: -; J gene: TRBJ2-5; V gene: TRBV28; CDR3 DNA: TGTGCCAGCAGTTCAACTAGCGGGGTACCCCGGGAGACCCAGTACTTC; CDR3 protein: CASSSTSGVPRETQYF
D gene: -; clone size: few; J gene: TRBJ2-7; V gene: TRBV28; CDR3 DNA: TGTGCCAGCAGTTTCGGGGGTCTGCCCTACGAGCAGTACTTC; CDR3 protein: CASSFGGLPYEQYF
D gene: TRBD2; clone size: -; J gene: TRBJ2-3; V gene: TRBV4-1; CDR3 DNA: TGCGCCAGCAGCTCGCGGGGGGGCATCGCAGATACGCAGTATTTT; CDR3 protein: CASSSRGGIADTQYF
D gene: -; clone size: -; J gene: TRBJ2-3; V gene: TRBV27; CDR3 DNA: TGTGCCAGCAGTTTATCACCCCGGGGCACAGATACGCAGTATTTT; CDR3 protein: CASSLSPRGTDTQYF